Below, one TCR beta chain is given with its context. V lost 5 bases to trimming and J lost 3 bases, with 10 bases between them. CDR3 size: 13 residues. The sample comes from a study of Ad26.COV2.S vaccination and SARS-CoV-2 variants. Study details: Each vaccinee took Ad26.COV2.S intramuscularly, once or twice 56 days apart.

Sequencing used immunoSEQ multiplex PCR; TCRdb keeps in-frame clones, though not all of them. The sample consists of about 680,000 clones, roughly 90% of them appearing once. Treatment: roughly 19 received Ad26.COV2.S at low or high dose, single or two shots; roughly five received placebo; per-sample allocation not given. Samples were taken on day 63 after the first vaccine or placebo injection. Recruitment in Boston yielded a donor of adult age, 18-55 years. Wuhan-strain SARS-CoV-2 spike was expressed by the Ad26 vector that made up the vaccine. The chain carries TRBV12-3 or TRBV12-4 and TRBJ1-2; weak D call: TRBD1 (6 bases). This sequence originates from a person between 18 and 65 years old who received the Ad26.COV2.S COVID-19 vaccine or a placebo. The material was peripheral blood, obtained in a trial of Ad26.COV2.S vaccine versus placebo. The CDR3, as DNA: TGTGCCAGCAGTGACCCAGGGGACTATGGCTACACCTTC. Protein sequence: CASSDPGDYGYTF.